One and the same sample provided the 8 T cell receptor beta chains below, sequenced in a study of blood T cell repertoires in COVID-19. Generated by immunoSEQ multiplex PCR, the TCRdb table keeps only in-frame clones and is missing some. The table records under 300,000 clones, roughly nine tenths of them present only once. Sequenced sample: peripheral blood. The receptors derive from a man in his 60s with acute or convalescent COVID-19.

This clone was seen a single time. The J gene is TRBJ1-1, the V gene TRBV9, with D tentatively TRBD1 (6 bases). V lost 2 bases, J lost 4 bases, and 21 bases lay in between. Germline CDR1 is SGDLS and CDR2 is YYNGEE. This CDR3 spans 17 amino acids. The CDR3 nucleotides are TGTGCCAGCAGCGTTGGGTCCAGGGGAGTCTTGGTCACTGAAGCTTTCTTT. Amino acids: CASSVGSRGVLVTEAFF.

The count of this clone is one. The chain uses TRBV3-1 (or the pseudogene TRBV3-2) and TRBJ1-5, with D tentatively TRBD1 (6 bases). Between the trimmed V and J ends, which lost 5 bases and 1 base, there was a span of 12 bases. The CDR3 is 15 amino acids. The germline CDR1 and CDR2 sequences are LGHDT and YNNKEL (reference sequence). Here the CDR3 DNA reads TGTGCCAGCAGCTCCGGGACAAAGAGCAATCAGCCCCAGCATTTT. It yields the protein CASSSGTKSNQPQHF.

The rearrangement joins TRBV29-1 to TRBJ2-5, with 7 bases identical to TRBD1. This CDR3 is built from 12 residues. Per germline, CDR1 SQVTM and CDR2 ANQGSEA. V was clipped by 4 bases and J by 3 bases; unmatched bases: 2. The CDR3: CSVARGKETQYF. In nucleotides, the CDR3 is TGCAGCGTTGCCAGGGGGAAAGAGACCCAGTACTTC.

The table lists this clone with a few counts. This sequence joins TRBV19 and TRBJ1-1; TRBD1 agrees at 10 bases. Looked up from germline, CDR1 is LNHDA and CDR2 is SQIVND (reference sequence). The J segment lost 3 bases and the V segment lost 5 bases, leaving 3 bases of the junction unmatched. The CDR3 is 14 amino acids. This CDR3 reads CASSDRGRDTEAFF. CDR3 DNA: TGTGCCAGTAGTGACAGGGGGCGCGACACTGAAGCTTTCTTT.

The chain links TRBV15 to TRBJ1-6, with D unresolved. The length of the CDR3 is 15 residues. With 0 bases removed from V and 7 bases from J, the gap between germline ends came to 10 bases. The germline V gene encodes CDR1 LNHNV and CDR2 YYDKDF (reference sequence). The CDR3 sequence is CATSRDTGNNSPLHF. CDR3 DNA: TGTGCCACCAGCAGAGATACGGGGAACAATTCACCCCTCCACTTT.

V and J are TRBV6-2 or TRBV6-3 and TRBJ1-4, with a weak D call TRBD1 (6 bases). This CDR3 has 16 residues. In germline, CDR1 is MNHEY, CDR2 SVGEGT. V was trimmed by 0 bases and J by 0 bases, leaving 8 bases between them. The CDR3 nucleotides read TGTGCCAGCAGTTACTCGGGGGCATCAACTAATGAAAAACTGTTTTTT. It translates to CASSYSGASTNEKLFF.

The chain combines TRBV19 with TRBJ1-1; TRBD1 matches at 8 bases. The CDR3 runs to 16 residues. Germline CDR1 LNHDA, CDR2 SQIVND (reference sequence). The trim removed 5 bases at V and 1 base at J, leaving 9 bases unmatched. CDR3 coding DNA: TGTGCCAGTAGTTCAAAACCAGGGGGCAAGAACACTGAAGCTTTCTTT. Protein sequence: CASSSKPGGKNTEAFF. Full variable domain (missing parts from reference TRBV19 and TRBJ1-1): DGGITQSPKYLFRKEGQNVTLSCEQNLNHDAMYWYRQDPGQGLRLIYYSQIVNDFQKGDIAEGYSVSREKKESFPLTVTSAQKNPTAFYLCASSSKPGGKNTEAFFGQGTRLTVV.

V usage is TRBV12-3 or TRBV12-4 and J usage is TRBJ1-4; D unclear. CDR3 size: 13 residues. V lost 2 bases and J lost 6, with 7 bases in between. This CDR3 is CASSLMADEKLFF. The CDR3 DNA reads TGTGCCAGCAGTTTAATGGCAGATGAAAAACTGTTTTTT.